A single sample gave rise to the 23 T cell receptor beta chains below, sequenced in a study of CD4 and CD8 cells across lung adenocarcinoma regions. Using its own MiXCR run on the PCR reads, TCRdb lists one record per CDR3 protein. This sample has more than 9,000 distinct CDR3 sequences, with under 50% found just once. Sequences were obtained from CD8+ T cells from the margin of a lung tumor. These receptors originate from a male donor with lung adenocarcinoma. The CD4 and CD8 labels of this study may be unreliable.

This clonotype occurred many times. The rearrangement uses TRBV20-1 and TRBJ2-1; 10 bases match TRBD2. CDR3 length equals 15 residues. The germline CDR1 and CDR2 sequences are DFQATT and SNEGSKA (reference sequence). Trimming cost V 1 base and J 4 bases; bases outside gene matches: 4. For the CDR3, the DNA is TGCAGTGCTAGAGTACGGACTAGCGGTTACAATGAGCAGTTCTTC. Translating gives CSARVRTSGYNEQFF.

This clonotype has more than one count but fewer than ten. J is TRBJ2-4 and V is TRBV15; 7 nucleotides agree with TRBD2. In germline, CDR1 is LNHNV, CDR2 YYDKDF (reference sequence). The CDR3 is 14 amino acids. J lost 7 bases, V lost 0 bases, and 3 bases had no gene match. DNA of the CDR3: TGTGCCACCAGCAGAGAAAAAGCGGGGAACATTCAGTACTTC. This sequence encodes CATSREKAGNIQYF.

This clonotype was observed a handful of times. The chain uses TRBV6-5 and TRBJ1-2; D is unclear. Germline V gene data show CDR1 as MNHEY and CDR2 as SVGAGI. The V and J ends lost 2 bases and 4 bases respectively, with 8 bases between them. CDR3 length: 13 amino acids. The CDR3 DNA sequence: TGTGCCAGCAGTTACGCCCAAGGCTATGGCTACACCTTC. Translation gives CASSYAQGYGYTF.

The chain carries TRBV6-1 and TRBJ2-1; maybe TRBD2 (5 bases). The CDR3 is 15 amino acids. Trimming removed 11 bases at V and 12 bases at J, with 29 bases between. Germline V gene data show CDR1 as MNHNS and CDR2 as SASEGT. DNA of the CDR3: TGTGCCCGCAACATAGAGACTATCGGGAACGATGCGCAGTTCTTC. It translates to CARNIETIGNDAQFF.

The V call is TRBV4-1, the J call TRBJ2-1; D gene unclear. TRBJ2-5 explains the end of the DNA better; the J call may be wrong. The CDR3 consists of 14 residues. CDR1 and CDR2 from the germline V gene are MGHRA and YSYEKL. CDR3 DNA: TGCGCCAGCAGCCAAGAAGGAAGTCAAGAGACCCAGTACTTC. Translation gives CASSQEGSQETQYF.

Regarding this clonotype: A read error may produce the germline difference seen at one junction end. This chain uses TRBV10-2 with TRBJ2-3; 8 nucleotides agree with TRBD1. This CDR3 has 17 amino acids. In germline, CDR1 is WSHSY, CDR2 SAAADI. The CDR3 region is CASSEGKVGRGHDTQYF. The CDR3 nucleotides are TGCGCCAGCAGTGAGGGGAAAGTGGGCAGGGGGCACGATACCCAGTATTTT.

This clonotype was seen ten or more times. V usage is TRBV6-1 and J usage is TRBJ1-6; maybe TRBD1 (5 bases). Germline V lookup: CDR1 MNHNS, CDR2 SASEGT. The CDR3 covers 14 residues. Trimming removed 4 bases at V and 4 bases at J, with 8 bases between. The CDR3 DNA sequence: TGTGCCAGCAGTGCGGGACCTTATAATTCACCCCTCCACTTT. Translating it yields CASSAGPYNSPLHF.

The chain links TRBV5-1 to TRBJ2-1, with 9 bases lining up with TRBD1. Trimming cost V 3 bases and J 6 bases; bases outside gene matches: 7. This CDR3 is built from 15 residues. Per germline, CDR1 SGHRS and CDR2 YFSETQ. CDR3 nucleotides: TGCGCCAGCAGCTCCGCCGGGACAGGGATCAATGAGCAGTTCTTC. Protein: CASSSAGTGINEQFF.

This chain joins TRBV5-1 and TRBJ2-5, with TRBD1 matching 7 bases. CDR3 length: 15 residues. Per the germline V gene, CDR1 is SGHRS and CDR2 is YFSETQ. V lost 0 bases, J lost 1 base, and 3 bases stayed unmatched. The CDR3 is CASSLVGTVQETQYF. CDR3 DNA sequence: TGCGCCAGCAGCTTGGTCGGGACAGTCCAAGAGACCCAGTACTTC.

At least ten counts were recorded for this clonotype. The chain couples TRBV6-1 to TRBJ2-1, with 8 positions matching TRBD1. Judging by the DNA end, TRBJ2-7 fits better; the J call may be wrong. This CDR3 has 13 residues. Germline V CDR1 and CDR2: MNHNS, SASEGT. In DNA, the CDR3 is TGTGCCAGCAGTGAGACAGGGGCCTACGAGCAGTACTTC. Its translation: CASSETGAYEQYF.

This clonotype was observed a single time. Relative to the germline gene, one junction end is altered; a read error may explain this. The rearrangement joins TRBV16 to TRBJ2-3, with a weak D call TRBD2 (6 bases). Per germline, CDR1 KGHSY and CDR2 FQNENV. This CDR3 comprises 15 residues. CDR3 sequence reads: CASSLQAGGKDAQYF. CDR3 nucleotide sequence: TGTGCCAGCAGCCTACAGGCTGGCGGGAAAGATGCGCAGTATTTT.

This clonotype has a handful of counts. The V call is TRBV6-1, the J call TRBJ2-1; 7 bases agree with TRBD2. Germline trimming cut 2 bases from V and 5 bases from J; bases unmatched to any gene: 9. CDR3 length: 16 residues. CDR1 MNHNS and CDR2 SASEGT come from the germline V gene. In nucleotides, the CDR3 is TGTGCCAGCAGTGAACTGGGAGGGGCTCGGGACAATGAGCAGTTCTTC. Amino acids: CASSELGGARDNEQFF.

This clonotype was seen at least ten times. V gene TRBV25-1 combines with J gene TRBJ2-2; no clear D. The CDR3 totals 13 residues. Germline V lookup: CDR1 MGHDK, CDR2 SYGVNS. The V and J ends lost 8 bases and 3 bases respectively, with 10 bases between them. The CDR3 sequence: CASGELYTGELFF. The CDR3 nucleotides are TGTGCCAGCGGAGAGTTGTACACCGGGGAGCTGTTTTTT.

The V call is TRBV7-9, the J call TRBJ2-3; D remains ambiguous. The CDR3 runs to 12 residues. Germline CDR1 reads SEHNR; CDR2 reads FQNEAQ (reference sequence). V was trimmed by 6 bases and J by 8 bases, leaving 12 bases between them. CDR3 loop: CASSSSWGTQYF. The CDR3 DNA reads TGTGCCAGCAGTTCCTCATGGGGTACGCAGTATTTT.

There are a few counts of this clonotype. The chain has TRBV7-9 and TRBJ2-5; D gene unclear. Trimming took off 5 bases at V and 5 bases at J, with 9 bases between the two ends. Germline lookup yields CDR1 SEHNR and CDR2 FQNEAQ (reference sequence). The CDR3 has 12 amino acids. Written as DNA, the CDR3 is TGTGCCAGCAGCGGTAATAAGGAGACCCAGTACTTC. Translation: CASSGNKETQYF.

The chain links TRBV7-9 to TRBJ2-1; D call uncertain. The V end lost 7 bases, the J end lost 1 base, and 8 bases lay between the germline ends. From germline, CDR1 is SEHNR and CDR2 FQNEAQ (reference sequence). The CDR3 runs to 13 residues. CDR3 bases: TGTGCCAGCATTAAGGGTTCCTACAATGAGCAGTTCTTC. This encodes CASIKGSYNEQFF.

The V and J genes are TRBV7-6 and TRBJ2-4; D is perhaps TRBD1 or TRBD2 (5 bases each). This CDR3 region has 17 residues. CDR1 and CDR2 from the germline V gene are SGHVS and FNYEAQ. V lost 1 base, J lost 13 bases, and 26 bases lay in between. This CDR3 is CASSLVVGLGAEDTQYF. In DNA, the CDR3 is TGTGCCAGCAGCTTAGTCGTGGGGCTGGGAGCCGAAGACACGCAGTACTTC.

This clonotype came up a few times. The rearrangement joins TRBV6-2 or TRBV6-3 to TRBJ2-4; the D gene is possibly TRBD2 (6 bases). CDR1 is MNHEY, CDR2 SVGEGT, per germline. The CDR3 totals 14 residues. The V gene lost 7 bases and the J gene lost 0 bases, with 10 bases spanning the gap. The CDR3 here is CASTKGLAKNIQYF. Written as DNA, the CDR3 is TGTGCCAGCACGAAGGGACTAGCCAAAAACATTCAGTACTTC.

This clonotype was seen at least ten times. The chain carries TRBV7-2 and TRBJ1-2; D is perhaps TRBD1 (6 bases). The CDR3 sequence is 16 residues long. Per germline, CDR1 SGHTA and CDR2 FQGNSA. V lost 5 bases and J lost 5, with 21 bases in between. The CDR3 DNA is TGTGCCAGCAGCATCTCGGGTGGGGTAGGGGGGTATGGCTACACCTTC. It specifies CASSISGGVGGYGYTF.

This clonotype was observed a single time. This rearrangement joins TRBV27 to TRBJ1-3; the D is unclear. The V end lost 0 bases, the J end lost 2 bases, and 2 bases lay between the germline ends. CDR1 and CDR2 (germline): MNHEY, SMNVEV (reference sequence). This CDR3 is built from 13 residues. The DNA for the CDR3 is TGTGCCAGCAGTTTATCACCTGGAAACACCATATATTTT. Residues: CASSLSPGNTIYF.

The J gene is TRBJ2-1, the V gene TRBV11-3, with D maybe TRBD2 (6 bases). The CDR3 is made up of 12 amino acids. Per germline, CDR1 SGHNT and CDR2 YENEEA. Trimming took 5 bases from V and 7 from J, leaving 9 bases between them. CDR3 nucleotides: TGTGCCAGCAGCCGGCGGGATAATGAGCAGTTCTTC. It yields the protein CASSRRDNEQFF.

As for this clonotype: One end of the junction fails to match germline, which may point to a read error. The V gene is TRBV12-3 or TRBV12-4, the J gene TRBJ2-1, with a tentative D call TRBD1 (7 bases). CDR3 length: 15 residues. The CDR3 DNA sequence: TGTGCCAGCAGTCCCAGTACTAGCAGGACAGGTGAGCTGTTTTTC. Its translation: CASSPSTSRTGELFF.

This rearrangement joins TRBV7-9 to TRBJ1-2; 8 bases map to TRBD1. Germline V gene sequence: CDR1 SEHNR, CDR2 FQNEAQ (reference sequence). The junction had 5 bases not matched to a gene; V was cut back by 1 base and J by 4 bases. This CDR3 has 15 amino acids. DNA for the CDR3: TGTGCCAGCAGCTTAGGGGGACAGGCCTTCTATGGCTACACCTTC. This encodes CASSLGGQAFYGYTF.